These T cell receptor beta chains were read from a single sample in a study of blood T cell repertoires in COVID-19. Clones were sequenced by immunoSEQ multiplex PCR, and TCRdb holds only the in-frame ones, with some missing. The sample holds about 120,000 clones, around 87% seen once. The sequencing sample was made of peripheral blood. The source is a woman aged 70 to 79 with acute or convalescent COVID-19. Both conserved end residues are part of each CDR3.

>TRBV5-5|TRBJ1-3
CASSPTGRSGNTIYF
>TRBV29-1|TRBJ2-7
CSVVGQTYEQYF
>TRBV9|TRBJ2-5
CPRGSVEGETQYF
>TRBV11-2|TRBJ1-2
CASSLGHRSYGYTF
>TRBV3-1/TRBV3-2|TRBJ2-7
CASSLLSPAGGYEQYF
>TRBV5-1|TRBJ1-2
CASSLGGRTGQESYGYTF
>TRBV3-1/TRBV3-2|TRBJ2-1
CASSQELQINEQFF
>TRBV7-3|TRBJ2-2
CASSRQSRASTGELFF
>TRBV18|TRBJ2-7
CASSPHGVGQGSYEQYF
>TRBV6-5|TRBJ2-7
CASRIAGDPTMEYF
>TRBV24-1|TRBJ2-1
CATSDPIAGAPYNEQFF
>TRBV6-5|TRBJ1-2
CASSYSSPDYGYTF
>TRBV3-1/TRBV3-2|TRBJ1-3
CASSQASGSGNTIYF
>TRBV5-1|TRBJ2-1
CASSLGTGGSYNEQFF
>TRBV2|TRBJ2-5
CASSFQGAGETQYF
>TRBV28|TRBJ2-3
CASSPTSGGAADTQYF
>TRBV30|TRBJ1-6
CAPVGPKRSPLHF
>TRBV4-1|TRBJ2-2
CASSQVLSLAGGAGELFF
>TRBV3-1/TRBV3-2|TRBJ1-4
CASSQGAEEKLFF
>TRBV30|TRBJ2-5
CAWGTGTNRGTQYF
>TRBV7-9|TRBJ1-5
CASSPYYDSGNQPQHF
>TRBV2|TRBJ2-2
CASSERSGELFF
>TRBV3-1/TRBV3-2|TRBJ2-1
CASSPSGQEQFF
>TRBV7-9|TRBJ2-3
CASSNGSCTDTQYF
>TRBV25-1|TRBJ1-6
CASSLTGGDSPLHF
>TRBV3-1/TRBV3-2|TRBJ2-2
CASRRGRANTGELFF
>TRBV5-1|TRBJ2-1
CASSLVRGGSYNEQFF
>TRBV18|TRBJ1-6
CASSPDRGNSPLHF
>TRBV2|TRBJ1-3
CASRTGQFSGNTIYF
>TRBV30|TRBJ1-6
CAWTRDRGRSPLHF
>TRBV6-4|TRBJ1-1
CASSASQGGNTEAFF
>TRBV15|TRBJ2-2
CATSRDSRRPGELFF
>TRBV7-9|TRBJ1-2
CASSLGWETRNYGYTF
>TRBV28|TRBJ2-1
CASSLDRGEQFF
>TRBV5-4|TRBJ2-7
CASSLGGTGGSYEQYF
>TRBV18|TRBJ1-4
CASSVGQGFVEKLFF
>TRBV2|TRBJ1-2
CASSEMTAYGYTF
>TRBV6-5|TRBJ2-7
CASSISTDRLYEQYF
>TRBV30|TRBJ2-1
CAWIEPIYNEQFF
>TRBV6-5|TRBJ1-6
CASSSLDRGLNSPLHF
>TRBV25-1|TRBJ1-5
CASSESRGGSQPQHF
>TRBV5-1|TRBJ2-7
CASKTGSSYGNEQYF
>TRBV19|TRBJ1-6
CASTGGPYNSPLHF
>TRBV5-1|TRBJ1-1
CASSGSTGYMNTEAFF
>TRBV5-6|TRBJ1-1
CASRGAAMNVGSEAFF
>TRBV5-1|TRBJ1-1
CASSLGGRNTEAFF
>TRBV28|TRBJ2-7
CASSPPPSSYEQYF
>TRBV14|TRBJ1-1
CASSQLGHANTEAFF
>TRBV12-3/TRBV12-4|TRBJ1-1
CASSPGTGGAFF
>TRBV7-3|TRBJ2-7
CASSLEAVPCF
>TRBV5-1|TRBJ1-1
CASNQLGGLNTEAFF
>TRBV6-6|TRBJ2-7
CASQEARHRGSYEQYF
>TRBV2|TRBJ1-6
CASSLTGVTSNSPLHF
>TRBV6-5|TRBJ1-1
CASRRTGEAFF
>TRBV6-2/TRBV6-3|TRBJ1-2
CASSQAPRNYGYTF
>TRBV19|TRBJ1-4
CASSEGVTEKLFF
>TRBV2|TRBJ2-1
CASSPGRRLNEQFF
>TRBV16|TRBJ1-2
CASSQWGQGNYGYTF